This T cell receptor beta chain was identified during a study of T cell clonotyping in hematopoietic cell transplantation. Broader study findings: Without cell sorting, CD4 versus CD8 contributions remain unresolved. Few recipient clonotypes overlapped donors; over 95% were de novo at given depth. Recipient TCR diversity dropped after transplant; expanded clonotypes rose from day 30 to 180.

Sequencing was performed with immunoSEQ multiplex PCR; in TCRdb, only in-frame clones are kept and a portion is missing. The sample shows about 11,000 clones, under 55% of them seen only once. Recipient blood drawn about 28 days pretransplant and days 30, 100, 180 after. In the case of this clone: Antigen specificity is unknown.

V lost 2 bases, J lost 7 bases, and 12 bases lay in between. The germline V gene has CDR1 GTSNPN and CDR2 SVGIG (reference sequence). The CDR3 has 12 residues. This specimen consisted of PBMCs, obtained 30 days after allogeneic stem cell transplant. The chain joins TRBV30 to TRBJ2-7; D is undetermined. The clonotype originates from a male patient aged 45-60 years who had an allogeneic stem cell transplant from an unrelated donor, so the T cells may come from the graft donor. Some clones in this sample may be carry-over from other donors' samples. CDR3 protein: CAWSSAGWEQYF. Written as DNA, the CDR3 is TGTGCCTGGAGTTCGGCAGGATGGGAGCAGTACTTC. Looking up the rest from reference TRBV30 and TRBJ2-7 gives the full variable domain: SQTIHQWPATLVQPVGSPLSLECTVEGTSNPNLYWYRQAAGRGLQLLFYSVGIGQISSEVPQNLSASRPQDRQFILSSKKLLLSDSGFYLCAWSSAGWEQYFGPGTRLTVT.